These 24 T cell receptor beta chains originate from one sample sequenced in a study of cytomegalovirus exposure and HLA in healthy donors (dated by TCRdb to about 2017). The method was the immunoSEQ multiplex PCR assay. As stored in TCRdb, this immuneACCESS dataset retains in-frame rearrangements with V and J assigned. A fraction of the clones does not appear; measured against another copy, unresolved V genes explain less than half of the discrepancy, and the remainder lacks a known reason. Across this sample there are tens of thousands of clones, with just over 95% seen only once. The ten biggest clones cover 4.5% of the sample. The sample comprised PBMCs. Receptor source: a woman between 18 and 29 years old in good health and CMV-seropositive.

The V and J genes are TRBV18 and TRBJ2-3; 7 positions match TRBD2. The germline gives CDR1 KGHSH, CDR2 LQKENI. The CDR3 consists of 14 residues. Unmatched junction bases numbered 8, after V lost 5 bases and J lost 6 bases. The CDR3 region has the DNA TGTGCCAGCTCAAGGGCGGGAGAGGTGGATACGCAGTATTTT. Translation: CASSRAGEVDTQYF.

This chain uses TRBV7-8 with TRBJ2-5, with D possibly being TRBD1 (5 bases). Germline V lookup: CDR1 SGHVS, CDR2 FQNEAQ. Between the trimmed V and J ends, which lost 1 base and 0 bases, there was a span of 6 bases. CDR3 length equals 14 residues. The CDR3 protein is CASSLVRDQETQYF. The CDR3 DNA is TGTGCCAGCAGCTTAGTCAGGGACCAAGAGACCCAGTACTTC.

This clone was seen a handful of times. CDR3 loop: CASSEGGGPDTQYF. The CDR3 coding sequence is TGTGCCAGCAGTGAAGGAGGAGGGCCAGATACGCAGTATTTT. This chain joins TRBV2 and TRBJ2-3; D may be TRBD2 (6 bases). In germline, CDR1 is SNHLY, CDR2 FYNNEI. The CDR3 length is 14 residues. V was clipped by 1 base and J by 4 bases, with 9 bases between them. The complete variable domain, with remaining parts taken from reference TRBV2 and TRBJ2-3, reads EPEVTQTPSHQVTQMGQEVILRCVPISNHLYFYWYRQILGQKVEFLVSFYNNEISEKSEIFDDQFSVERPDGSNFTLKIRSTKLEDSAMYFCASSEGGGPDTQYFGPGTRLTVL.

This rearrangement joins TRBV4-3 to TRBJ1-2; a weak D match, TRBD1 (6 bases). This CDR3 contains 15 residues. Germline CDR1 and CDR2: LGHNA and YSLEER. V gave up 1 base and J gave up 2 bases, with 11 bases separating them. The CDR3 here is CASSQGPGTNYGYTF. The CDR3 nucleotides read TGCGCCAGCAGCCAAGGACCCGGGACAAACTATGGCTACACCTTC.

The genes are TRBV7-8 and TRBJ1-1; D uncertain. This CDR3 has 12 amino acids. Trimming cost V 5 bases and J 3 bases, with 7 bases left between them. The germline gives CDR1 SGHVS, CDR2 FQNEAQ. CDR3 bases: TGTGCCAGCAGCCCTACGGACACTGAAGCTTTCTTT. Translating gives CASSPTDTEAFF.

The CDR3: CASSEQPGTKGNEQYF. The CDR3 DNA sequence: TGTGCCAGCAGCGAGCAGCCCGGGACAAAGGGCAACGAGCAGTACTTC. V and J are TRBV9 and TRBJ2-7, with D possibly being TRBD1 (6 bases). From germline, CDR1 is SGDLS and CDR2 YYNGEE. The CDR3 spans 16 residues. Trimming left V 3 bases short and J 5 bases short, with 21 bases between. Full variable domain (rest looked up from reference TRBV9 and TRBJ2-7): DSGVTQTPKHLITATGQRVTLRCSPRSGDLSVYWYQQSLDQGLQFLIQYYNGEERAKGNILERFSAQQFPDLHSELNLSSLELGDSALYFCASSEQPGTKGNEQYFGPGTRLTVT.

This chain uses TRBV5-6 with TRBJ2-7; D perhaps matches TRBD1 (6 bases). Germline CDR1 reads SGHDT; CDR2 reads YYEEEE. The CDR3 contains 16 residues. Trimming stripped 6 bases from V and 3 bases from J, with 22 bases between. This CDR3 reads CASTLWGRAFFYEQYF. CDR3 bases: TGTGCCAGCACCCTGTGGGGGCGGGCCTTCTTCTACGAGCAGTACTTC. Using reference TRBV5-6 and TRBJ2-7 for the parts outside the CDR3, the full variable domain is DAGVTQSPTHLIKTRGQQVTLRCSPKSGHDTVSWYQQALGQGPQFIFQYYEEEERQRGNFPDRFSGHQFPNYSSELNVNALLLGDSALYLCASTLWGRAFFYEQYFGPGTRLTVT.

The CDR3 loop reads CASSEGWTSLADTQYF. CDR3 nucleotides: TGTGCCAGCAGTGAAGGGTGGACTAGCCTGGCAGATACGCAGTATTTT. The V and J genes are TRBV2 and TRBJ2-3; 8 bases line up with TRBD2. The CDR3 has 16 amino acids. Trimming at V came to 1 base and at J to 4 bases, leaving 7 bases not matched to a gene. Germline CDR1 reads SNHLY; CDR2 reads FYNNEI.

V gene TRBV27 combines with J gene TRBJ2-1, with TRBD2 identical over 9 bases. Germline V gives CDR1 MNHEY, CDR2 SMNVEV (reference sequence). The ends lost 4 bases at V and 5 bases at J; junction bases unmatched: 6. The CDR3 contains 15 residues. This chain's CDR3 is CASSSIAGVNNEQFF. The CDR3, as DNA: TGTGCCAGCAGTTCCATAGCGGGAGTCAACAATGAGCAGTTCTTC.

The chain couples TRBV11-2 to TRBJ2-1; 10 bases match TRBD2. The CDR3 runs 15 residues. CDR1 and CDR2 from the germline V gene are SGHAT and FQNNGV. V shed 0 bases, J shed 8 bases, and the junction held 4 bases outside the gene matches. CDR3 sequence (DNA): TGTGCCAGCAGCTTAGATCTAGCGGGAGCTGATGAGCAGTTCTTC. Its protein is CASSLDLAGADEQFF.

The rearrangement uses TRBV4-3 and TRBJ2-1, with TRBD1 identical over 7 bases. The V gene's germline CDR1 is LGHNA and CDR2 YSLEER. The length of the CDR3 is 14 residues. V dropped 1 base and J dropped 5; count of bases not matched to a gene: 2. CDR3 nucleotides: TGCGCCAGCAGCCAAGCGGACAGGAACAATGAGCAGTTCTTC. This encodes CASSQADRNNEQFF.

The rearrangement uses TRBV7-9 and TRBJ1-1, with TRBD1 matching over 8 bases. V lost 4 bases, J lost 4 bases, and 2 bases stayed unmatched. From germline, CDR1 is SEHNR and CDR2 FQNEAQ (reference sequence). This CDR3 has 13 amino acids. The CDR3 bases are TGTGCCAGCAGCTCACAGGGGGGCACTGAAGCTTTCTTT. It translates to CASSSQGGTEAFF.

The V and J genes are TRBV5-1 and TRBJ2-2; 13 bases are shared with TRBD2. Germline V lookup: CDR1 SGHRS, CDR2 YFSETQ. The CDR3 spans 14 residues. V lost 3 bases and J lost 7; bases outside the gene matches: 0. The CDR3 here is CASSWTSGGGELFF. The CDR3 DNA is TGCGCCAGCAGCTGGACTAGCGGGGGCGGGGAGCTGTTTTTT.

The rearrangement links TRBV7-8 to TRBJ2-7, with D tentatively TRBD1 (6 bases). The germline V and J ends were trimmed by 2 bases and 0 bases, with 14 bases remaining between them. This CDR3 has 16 residues. CDR1 is SGHVS, CDR2 FQNEAQ, per germline. Here the CDR3 reads CASSLSTTGFSYEQYF. The DNA of the CDR3 is TGTGCCAGCAGCTTATCGACGACAGGATTCTCCTACGAGCAGTACTTC.

The V gene is TRBV28, the J gene TRBJ2-5; unclear D gene. Germline loops: CDR1 MDHEN, CDR2 SYDVKM. The CDR3 has 13 amino acids. V lost 3 bases, J lost 2 bases, and 7 bases lay in between. CDR3 sequence: CASSLQNQETQYF. CDR3 in DNA: TGTGCCAGCAGTTTGCAGAATCAAGAGACCCAGTACTTC.

This clone appeared a single time. CDR3 coding DNA: TGCAGCGTCCGGACACCGGTTGCGGTCTCCTACGAGCAGTACTTC. Protein: CSVRTPVAVSYEQYF. The chain uses TRBV29-1 and TRBJ2-7; possibly TRBD1 for D (5 bases). V was trimmed by 6 bases and J by 0 bases, leaving 18 bases between them. The CDR3 consists of 15 residues. Germline V CDR1 and CDR2: SQVTM, ANQGSEA.

The V call is TRBV10-3, the J call TRBJ1-2; D may be TRBD1 (6 bases). This CDR3 has 14 amino acids. CDR1 ENHRY and CDR2 SYGVKD come from the germline V gene. Trimming left V 6 bases short and J 4 bases short, with 15 bases between. The CDR3 reads CAIREDGGAYGYTF. CDR3 bases: TGTGCCATCAGGGAAGATGGGGGGGCCTATGGCTACACCTTC.

This chain links TRBV4-2 with TRBJ1-1; 7 nucleotides match TRBD1. The CDR3 contains 17 residues. Germline trimming cut 0 bases from V and 1 base from J; bases unmatched to any gene: 8. Germline CDR1 LGHNA, CDR2 YNFKEQ. CDR3 loop: CASSQDQLQGTNTEAFF. The CDR3 DNA follows: TGTGCCAGCAGCCAAGATCAGCTACAGGGGACGAACACTGAAGCTTTCTTT.

The rearrangement links TRBV21-1 to TRBJ2-7; the table's D gene call, TRBD1, was not cross checked with the DNA. TRBV21-1 constitutes a pseudogene. The CDR3 covers 13 residues. The CDR3 nucleotides read TGTGCCAGGACGGGCAGGGGCCACTACGAGCAGTACTTC. It codes for CARTGRGHYEQYF.

This chain uses TRBV28 with TRBJ2-2, with TRBD1 identical over 7 bases. Germline-derived CDR1 and CDR2 are MDHEN and SYDVKM. There are 14 residues in the CDR3. V was pared by 4 bases and J by 1 base, with 0 bases of the junction left unmatched. In DNA form, the CDR3 reads TGTGCCAGCAGTTACAGGGGGAACACCGGGGAGCTGTTTTTT. It specifies CASSYRGNTGELFF.

The J gene is TRBJ2-3, the V gene TRBV5-1, with D possibly being TRBD1 (6 bases). CDR1 and CDR2 (germline): SGHRS, YFSETQ. CDR3 length equals 15 residues. V dropped 0 bases and J dropped 4 bases, with 12 bases sitting between them. The CDR3 loop reads CASSLDRVAPDTQYF. The CDR3 region has the DNA TGCGCCAGCAGCTTGGACAGGGTGGCCCCAGATACGCAGTATTTT.

This chain uses TRBV5-1 with TRBJ2-7, with a possible D match to TRBD1 (6 bases). From germline, CDR1 is SGHRS and CDR2 YFSETQ. The CDR3 spans 14 residues. V lost 1 base to trimming and J lost 5 bases, with 13 bases between them. The CDR3 is CASSLLPGVDEQYF. The CDR3 region has the DNA TGCGCCAGCAGCTTGCTTCCAGGGGTCGACGAGCAGTACTTC.

V usage is TRBV6-4 and J usage is TRBJ2-2, with D unclear. V was pared by 3 bases and J by 0 bases, with 8 bases between. Germline CDR1 and CDR2: MRHNA and SNTAGT. This CDR3 spans 15 amino acids. The CDR3 nucleotides are TGTGCCAGCAGTGAGGAGAGCTCGAACACCGGGGAGCTGTTTTTT. It yields the protein CASSEESSNTGELFF.

V and J are TRBV29-1 and TRBJ1-2; D ambiguous. Germline loops: CDR1 SQVTM, CDR2 ANQGSEA. Trimming took 7 bases from V and 5 from J, leaving 11 bases between them. This CDR3 contains 11 residues. CDR3 sequence: CSADTDYGYTF. CDR3 DNA: TGCAGCGCCGACACCGATTATGGCTACACCTTC.